The 9 T cell receptor beta chains given below trace back to one sample, sequenced in a study of blood T cell repertoires in COVID-19. Profiling relied on immunoSEQ multiplex PCR, and the TCRdb table lists in-frame clones only, not all of them. The top ten clones hold about 3.2% of a sample with about 490,000 clones, 70% to 90% of them seen once. The sample was peripheral blood. These receptors all stem from a human donor in a cohort sampled during active COVID-19.

The rearrangement uses TRBV7-3 and TRBJ2-3; D is perhaps TRBD2 (6 bases). Trimming shortened V by 5 bases and J by 5 bases, and 14 bases separated the two germline ends. Germline CDR1 SGHTA, CDR2 FQGTGA. The CDR3 is made up of 14 amino acids. The CDR3 loop reads CASSPTGAEDTQYF. The CDR3 DNA reads as TGTGCCAGCAGCCCCACGGGAGCCGAAGATACGCAGTATTTT.

This chain links TRBV3-1 (or the pseudogene TRBV3-2) with TRBJ2-1; D gene unclear. This CDR3 has 13 amino acids. The germline V gene has CDR1 LGHDT and CDR2 YNNKEL (reference sequence). The V gene lost 1 base and the J gene lost 6 bases, with 7 bases spanning the gap. CDR3 protein: CASSQGLVNEQFF. CDR3 DNA sequence: TGTGCCAGCAGCCAAGGTTTAGTCAATGAGCAGTTCTTC.

This clone was seen a single time. The chain combines TRBV10-1 with TRBJ2-5, with TRBD2 identical over 11 bases. CDR3 length: 18 amino acids. Germline values: CDR1 WNHNN, CDR2 SYGVQD (reference sequence). Unmatched junction bases numbered 8, after V lost 0 bases and J lost 2 bases. CDR3 residues: CASSESIAGGGTQETQYF. CDR3 in DNA: TGCGCCAGCAGTGAGTCGATAGCGGGAGGGGGTACGCAAGAGACCCAGTACTTC.

The chain joins TRBV18 to TRBJ2-3, with 8 bases identical to TRBD1. Unmatched junction bases numbered 6, after V lost 6 bases and J lost 4 bases. The CDR3 sequence is 14 residues long. Germline CDR1 and CDR2: KGHSH and LQKENI. The CDR3 DNA is TGTGCCAGCTCCCTAGGACAGGGTTCAGATACGCAGTATTTT. Translation: CASSLGQGSDTQYF.

The rearrangement uses TRBV24-1 and TRBJ1-3; D is uncertain. Between the trimmed V and J ends, which lost 3 bases and 0 bases, there was a span of 8 bases. Germline values: CDR1 KGHDR, CDR2 SFDVKD. This CDR3 contains 15 residues. The CDR3, as DNA: TGTGCCACCAGTGATGGCGGTTACTCTGGAAACACCATATATTTT. This encodes CATSDGGYSGNTIYF.

A note on this clone: The identical CDR3 is also encoded by other nucleotide sequences in the sample. The chain couples TRBV19 to TRBJ1-3; D remains ambiguous. This CDR3 is 13 amino acids long. CDR1 is LNHDA, CDR2 SQIVND, per germline (reference sequence). Trimming pared 3 bases from V and 0 bases from J, leaving 3 bases between. This chain's CDR3 is CASSISSGNTIYF. The CDR3 nucleotides read TGTGCCAGTAGTATCTCCTCTGGAAACACCATATATTTT.

This sequence joins TRBV7-2 and TRBJ1-1; no firm D call. Germline V gene lookup returns CDR1 SGHTA and CDR2 FQGNSA. The V end lost 5 bases, the J end lost 0 bases, and 7 bases lay between the germline ends. The CDR3 is 13 residues long. Written as DNA, the CDR3 is TGTGCCAGCAGCCCACAGTTGAACACTGAAGCTTTCTTT. Translation gives CASSPQLNTEAFF.

V and J are TRBV5-1 and TRBJ1-5, with D possibly matching TRBD1 (6 bases). The CDR3 is made up of 15 amino acids. Looked up from germline, CDR1 is SGHRS and CDR2 is YFSETQ. The V gene lost 0 bases and the J gene lost 3 bases, with 10 bases spanning the gap. CDR3 residues: CASSLGQVNNQPQHF. For the CDR3, the DNA is TGCGCCAGCAGCTTGGGACAGGTAAACAATCAGCCCCAGCATTTT.

The chain employs TRBV2 and TRBJ2-5; 10 nucleotides match TRBD2. CDR1 is SNHLY and CDR2 is FYNNEI in the germline V gene. The CDR3 consists of 16 residues. The V gene end was trimmed by 4 bases and the J gene end by 3 bases; junction bases not matched to a gene: 8. CDR3 coding DNA: TGTGCCAGCAGTGTAGAGAGCGGGAGGGATGAAGAGACCCAGTACTTC. Translated, it gives CASSVESGRDEETQYF.